The present entry profiles one T cell receptor (beta chain) with its context. The CDR3 consists of 21 residues. V was trimmed by 2 bases and J by 1 base, leaving 30 bases between them. Germline assignment: CDR1 SGHAT and CDR2 FQNNGV. The data were obtained in a study of blood T cells in healthy people across ages. A sample-barcoded 5' primer and a J-beta primer mix were used in a second PCR of about 6 to 12 cycles. TCRdb re-called the 5' RACE reads with MiXCR, one entry per CDR3 protein. The sample shows around 970,000 distinct CDR3 sequences, 51% of them seen only once. This TCR derives from an older woman in good health. The sequenced sample was blood. The chain is built from TRBV11-2 and TRBJ2-7, with D possibly TRBD1 on 5 matching bases. The DNA of the CDR3 is TGTGCCAGCAGCTTAACAGCTGCCAAGGTGTTGGGGCGAACATTGTCCTACGAGCAGTACTTC. It encodes CASSLTAAKVLGRTLSYEQYF.